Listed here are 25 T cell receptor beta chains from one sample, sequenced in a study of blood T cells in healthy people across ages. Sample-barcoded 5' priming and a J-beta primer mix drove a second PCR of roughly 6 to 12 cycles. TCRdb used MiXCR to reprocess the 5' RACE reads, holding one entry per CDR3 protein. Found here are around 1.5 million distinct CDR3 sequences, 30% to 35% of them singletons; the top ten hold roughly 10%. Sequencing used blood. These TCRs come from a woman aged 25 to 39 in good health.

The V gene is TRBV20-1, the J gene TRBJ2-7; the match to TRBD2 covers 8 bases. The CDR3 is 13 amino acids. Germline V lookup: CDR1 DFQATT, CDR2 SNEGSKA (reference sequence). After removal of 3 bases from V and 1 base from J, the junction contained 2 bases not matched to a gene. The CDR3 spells CSASLAGSYEQYF. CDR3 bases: TGCAGTGCTAGCCTAGCGGGTTCCTACGAGCAGTACTTC.

The CDR3 is CASSPQLARIWPDEQFF. The CDR3 region has the DNA TGTGCCAGCAGCCCCCAATTAGCGAGAATTTGGCCCGATGAGCAGTTCTTC. J is TRBJ2-1 and V is TRBV13, with D perhaps TRBD2 (5 bases). Germline V gives CDR1 PRHDT, CDR2 FYEKMQ (reference sequence). The CDR3 runs to 17 residues. V lost 5 bases and J lost 8, with 25 bases in between.

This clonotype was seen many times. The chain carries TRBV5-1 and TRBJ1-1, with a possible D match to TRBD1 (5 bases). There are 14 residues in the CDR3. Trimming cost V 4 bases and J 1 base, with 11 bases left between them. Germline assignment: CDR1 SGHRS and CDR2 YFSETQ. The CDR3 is CASSPGRSNTEAFF. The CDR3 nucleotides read TGCGCCAGCAGCCCGGGACGGTCGAACACTGAAGCTTTCTTT.

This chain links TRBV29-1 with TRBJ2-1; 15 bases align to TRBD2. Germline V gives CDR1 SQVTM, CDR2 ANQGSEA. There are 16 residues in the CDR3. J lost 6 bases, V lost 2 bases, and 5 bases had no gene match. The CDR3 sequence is CSVERTSGRAGNEQFF. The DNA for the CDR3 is TGCAGCGTTGAAAGGACTAGCGGGAGGGCCGGCAATGAGCAGTTCTTC.

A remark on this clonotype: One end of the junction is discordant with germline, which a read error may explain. The CDR3 is CTSSLRIEGRKETQYF. CDR3 nucleotides: TGTACCAGCAGCTTACGTATAGAAGGACGAAAAGAGACCCAGTACTTC. This chain joins TRBV13 and TRBJ2-4; D ambiguous. The J call is in doubt because the DNA end fits TRBJ2-5 better. The CDR3 extends over 16 amino acids. Germline values: CDR1 PRHDT, CDR2 FYEKMQ (reference sequence).

The CDR3 is CASTPPGGPSYNEQFF. CDR3 DNA: TGTGCCAGCACTCCCCCGGGGGGGCCTTCCTACAATGAGCAGTTCTTC. The chain links TRBV7-9 to TRBJ2-1, with 8 bases matching TRBD2. From germline, CDR1 is SEHNR and CDR2 FQNEAQ (reference sequence). Unmatched junction bases numbered 9, after V lost 7 bases and J lost 1 base. The length of the CDR3 is 16 residues.

Written as DNA, the CDR3 is TGCGCCAGCAGCTTGGGCGTGGTTCAGAGCTCCTACGAGCAGTACTTC. Protein: CASSLGVVQSSYEQYF. The genes are TRBV5-1 and TRBJ2-7; D call uncertain. The CDR3 contains 16 residues. Germline V gene sequence: CDR1 SGHRS, CDR2 YFSETQ. V was pared by 0 bases and J by 0 bases, with 13 bases between.

CDR3 region: CSARAPPSGGANIQYF. In DNA form, the CDR3 reads TGCAGTGCTAGGGCCCCCCCTAGCGGGGGGGCGAACATTCAGTACTTC. V gene TRBV20-1 combines with J gene TRBJ2-4; the match to TRBD2 covers 12 bases. J gave up 7 bases and V 3 bases, and 10 bases lay outside the gene matches. This CDR3 has 16 amino acids. CDR1 and CDR2 (germline): DFQATT, SNEGSKA (reference sequence).

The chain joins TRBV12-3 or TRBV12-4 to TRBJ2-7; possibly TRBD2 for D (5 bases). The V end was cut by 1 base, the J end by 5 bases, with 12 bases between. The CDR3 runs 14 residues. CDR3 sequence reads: CASSLESTLDEQYF. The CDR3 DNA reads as TGTGCCAGCAGTTTAGAGAGCACACTAGACGAGCAGTACTTC.

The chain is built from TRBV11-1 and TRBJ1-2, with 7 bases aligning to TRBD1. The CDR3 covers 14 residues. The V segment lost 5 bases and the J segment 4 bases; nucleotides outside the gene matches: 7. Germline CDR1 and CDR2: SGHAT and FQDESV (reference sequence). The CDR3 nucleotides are TGTGCCAGCAGCGCCTGGACAGGACGCTATGGCTACACCTTC. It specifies CASSAWTGRYGYTF.

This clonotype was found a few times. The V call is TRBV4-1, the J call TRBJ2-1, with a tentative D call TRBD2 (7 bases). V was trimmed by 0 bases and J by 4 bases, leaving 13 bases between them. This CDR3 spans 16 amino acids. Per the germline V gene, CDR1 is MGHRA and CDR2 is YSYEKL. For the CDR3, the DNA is TGCGCCAGCAGCCAAGATGGGAGGGGGGGATACAATGAGCAGTTCTTC. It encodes CASSQDGRGGYNEQFF.

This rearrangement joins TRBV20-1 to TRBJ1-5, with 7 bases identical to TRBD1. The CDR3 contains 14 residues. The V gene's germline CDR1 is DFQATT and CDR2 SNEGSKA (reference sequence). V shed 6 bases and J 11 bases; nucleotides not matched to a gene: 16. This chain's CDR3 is CSAEGGGGYETQHF. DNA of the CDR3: TGCAGTGCCGAAGGGGGCGGTGGGTATGAGACCCAGCATTTT.

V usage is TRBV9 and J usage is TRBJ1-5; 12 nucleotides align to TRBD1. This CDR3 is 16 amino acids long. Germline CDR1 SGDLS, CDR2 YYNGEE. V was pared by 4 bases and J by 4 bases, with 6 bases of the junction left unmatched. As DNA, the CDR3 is TGTGCCAGCAGCCCAGGGACAGGGGGCCCTAATCAGCCCCAGCATTTT. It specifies CASSPGTGGPNQPQHF.

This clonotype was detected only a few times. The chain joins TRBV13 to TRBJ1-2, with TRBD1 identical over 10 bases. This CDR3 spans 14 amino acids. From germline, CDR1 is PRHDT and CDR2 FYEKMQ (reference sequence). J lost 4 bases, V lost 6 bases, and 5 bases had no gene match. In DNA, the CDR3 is TGTGCCAGCAGAGCGGACAGGGGGTTCTATGGCTACACCTTC. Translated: CASRADRGFYGYTF.

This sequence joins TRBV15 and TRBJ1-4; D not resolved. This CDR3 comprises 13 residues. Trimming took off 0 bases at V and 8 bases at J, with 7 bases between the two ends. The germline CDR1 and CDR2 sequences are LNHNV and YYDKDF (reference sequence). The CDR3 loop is CATSRDLGEKLFF. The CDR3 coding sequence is TGTGCCACCAGCAGAGACCTGGGGGAAAAACTGTTTTTT. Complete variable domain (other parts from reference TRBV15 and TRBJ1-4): DAMVIQNPRYQVTQFGKPVTLSCSQTLNHNVMYWYQQKSSQAPKLLFHYYDKDFNNEADTPDNFQSRRPNTSFCFLDIRSPGLGDTAMYLCATSRDLGEKLFFGSGTQLSVL.

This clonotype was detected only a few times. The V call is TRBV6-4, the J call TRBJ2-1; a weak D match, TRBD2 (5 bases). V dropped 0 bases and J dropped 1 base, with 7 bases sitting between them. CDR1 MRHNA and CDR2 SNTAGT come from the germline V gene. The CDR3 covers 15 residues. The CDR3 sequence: CASSDSLASYNEQFF. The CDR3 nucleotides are TGTGCCAGCAGTGACTCTCTAGCTTCCTACAATGAGCAGTTCTTC.

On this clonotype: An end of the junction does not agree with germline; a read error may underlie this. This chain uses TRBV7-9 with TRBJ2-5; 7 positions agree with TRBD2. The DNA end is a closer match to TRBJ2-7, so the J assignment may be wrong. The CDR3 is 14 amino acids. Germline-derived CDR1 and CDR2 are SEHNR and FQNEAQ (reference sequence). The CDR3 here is CANSSGEDDYEQYF. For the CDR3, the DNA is TGTGCCAACAGCAGCGGGGAGGACGACTACGAGCAGTACTTC.

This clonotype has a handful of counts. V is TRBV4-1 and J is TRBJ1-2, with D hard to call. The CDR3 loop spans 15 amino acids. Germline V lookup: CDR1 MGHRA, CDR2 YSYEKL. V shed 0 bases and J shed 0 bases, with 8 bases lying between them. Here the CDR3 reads CASSQDWAANYGYTF. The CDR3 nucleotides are TGCGCCAGCAGCCAAGATTGGGCAGCTAACTATGGCTACACCTTC.

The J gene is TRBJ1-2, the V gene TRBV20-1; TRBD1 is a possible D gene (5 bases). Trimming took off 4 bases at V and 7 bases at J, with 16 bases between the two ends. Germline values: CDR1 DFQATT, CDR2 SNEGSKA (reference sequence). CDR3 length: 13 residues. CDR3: CSAKGRTRSGYTF. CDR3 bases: TGCAGTGCTAAGGGACGGACACGATCTGGCTACACCTTC.

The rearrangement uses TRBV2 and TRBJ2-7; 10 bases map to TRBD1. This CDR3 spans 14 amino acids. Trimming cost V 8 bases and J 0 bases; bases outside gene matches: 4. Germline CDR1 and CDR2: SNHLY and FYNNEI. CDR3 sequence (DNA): TGTGCCAGCGAGGACAGGGGGTTCTCCTACGAGCAGTACTTC. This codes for CASEDRGFSYEQYF.

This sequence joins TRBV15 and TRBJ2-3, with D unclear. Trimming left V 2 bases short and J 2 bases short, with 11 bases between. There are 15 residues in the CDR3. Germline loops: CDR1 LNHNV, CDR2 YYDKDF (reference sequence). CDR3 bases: TGTGCCACCAGCAGAAAGGAAAGGACCACAGATACGCAGTATTTT. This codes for CATSRKERTTDTQYF.

Here the CDR3 DNA reads TGTGCCGGAAGGGACAGGGGTGGCGAGCAGTACTTC. Translation gives CAGRDRGGEQYF. The V gene is TRBV6-2 or TRBV6-3, the J gene TRBJ2-7; 10 bases line up with TRBD1. The junction had 7 bases not matched to a gene; V was cut back by 11 bases and J by 6 bases. CDR3 length: 12 residues. Germline V gives CDR1 MNHEY, CDR2 SVGEGT.

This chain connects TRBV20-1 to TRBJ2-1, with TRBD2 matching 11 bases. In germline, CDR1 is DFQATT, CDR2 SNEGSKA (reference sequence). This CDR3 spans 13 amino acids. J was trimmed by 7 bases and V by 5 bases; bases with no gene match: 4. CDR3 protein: CSAPTSGRNEQFF. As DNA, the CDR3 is TGCAGTGCTCCTACTAGCGGGAGAAATGAGCAGTTCTTC.

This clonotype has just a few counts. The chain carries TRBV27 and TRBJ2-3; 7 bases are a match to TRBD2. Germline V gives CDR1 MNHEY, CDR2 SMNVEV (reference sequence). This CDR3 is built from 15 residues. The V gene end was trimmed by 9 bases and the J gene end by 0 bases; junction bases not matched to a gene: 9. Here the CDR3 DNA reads TGTGCCAGTACAACCGGGACTACAAGCACAGATACGCAGTATTTT. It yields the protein CASTTGTTSTDTQYF.

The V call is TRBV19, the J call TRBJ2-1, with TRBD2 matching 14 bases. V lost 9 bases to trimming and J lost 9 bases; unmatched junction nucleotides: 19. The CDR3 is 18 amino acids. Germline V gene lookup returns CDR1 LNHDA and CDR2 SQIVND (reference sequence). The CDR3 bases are TGTGCCAGCGGCCGGCAGGGGGGACTAGCGGGGGTCGTGGGTGAGCAGTTCTTC. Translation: CASGRQGGLAGVVGEQFF.